One sample yielded the 8 T cell receptor beta chains listed below, sequenced in a study of blood T cell repertoires in COVID-19. The protocol was immunoSEQ multiplex PCR, while the TCRdb copy is restricted to in-frame clones and leaves out a portion. The table has approximately 240,000 clones, less than 90% seen once. Input material: peripheral blood. The source is a woman aged 55-70 years who had recovered from COVID-19.

V usage is TRBV30 and J usage is TRBJ2-7, with 7 bases that match TRBD1. CDR1 and CDR2 (germline): GTSNPN, SVGIG (reference sequence). The V and J ends lost 4 bases and 2 bases, in that order; junction bases with no gene match: 8. The CDR3 is 14 residues long. The DNA for the CDR3 is TGTGCCTGGAACAGGGGAGCCTCGCCCTACGAGCAGTACTTC. This codes for CAWNRGASPYEQYF.

This clone was detected only a few times. DNA for the CDR3: TGTGCCAGCAGCTTAGATTGGAGTGAAGAACGGTACACCGGGGAGCTGTTTTTT. Its protein product is CASSLDWSEERYTGELFF. V and J are TRBV11-3 and TRBJ2-2; no firm D call. CDR1 is SGHNT, CDR2 YENEEA, per germline. The CDR3 covers 18 residues. Deletions cut 0 bases from V and 3 bases from J, with 17 bases between.

CDR3 in DNA: TGTGCCAGCACGACTAGCGGGGGGGCCCTAGAGACCCAGTACTTC. Translated: CASTTSGGALETQYF. The chain recombines TRBV6-6 with TRBJ2-5, with 14 bases that match TRBD2. V lost 7 bases to trimming and J lost 4 bases; unmatched junction nucleotides: 5. The CDR3 sequence is 15 residues long. Germline V gene lookup returns CDR1 MNHNY and CDR2 SVGAGI (reference sequence).

The J gene is TRBJ2-2, the V gene TRBV7-3, with D hard to call. Trimming cost V 5 bases and J 5 bases, with 15 bases left between them. This CDR3 spans 15 amino acids. Germline CDR1 reads SGHTA; CDR2 reads FQGTGA. The CDR3 bases are TGTGCCAGCAGCCTCCTCGGGTCGATGACCGGGGAGCTGTTTTTT. Translating it yields CASSLLGSMTGELFF.

CDR3 nucleotide sequence: TGTGCCAGCAGTTACAGCCCCTACACCGGGAATGAGCAGTTCTTC. This gives the protein CASSYSPYTGNEQFF. The chain joins TRBV6-2 or TRBV6-3 to TRBJ2-1; unclear D gene. V shed 2 bases and J shed 7 bases, with 15 bases lying between them. The CDR3 is 15 residues long. Germline-derived CDR1 and CDR2 are MNHEY and SVGEGT.

V and J are TRBV10-2 and TRBJ1-2; a weak D match, TRBD1 (5 bases). The CDR3 runs to 15 residues. Trimming removed 0 bases at V and 4 bases at J, with 12 bases between. Germline-derived CDR1 and CDR2 are WSHSY and SAAADI. This CDR3 reads CASSESRGGVYGYTF. The CDR3 DNA reads TGCGCCAGCAGTGAGTCACGGGGCGGGGTCTATGGCTACACCTTC.

The chain uses TRBV28 and TRBJ2-5, with 9 bases identical to TRBD2. The CDR3 is 15 residues long. The junction had 4 bases not matched to a gene; V was cut back by 5 bases and J by 0 bases. CDR1 is MDHEN and CDR2 is SYDVKM in the germline V gene. For the CDR3, the DNA is TGTGCCAGCAGTCTAGCGGGGTCCCACCAAGAGACCCAGTACTTC. Protein: CASSLAGSHQETQYF.

This clone was observed a single time. This chain joins TRBV6-5 and TRBJ2-7; 8 nucleotides line up with TRBD1. J lost 6 bases, V lost 2 bases, and 6 bases had no gene match. Germline lookup yields CDR1 MNHEY and CDR2 SVGAGI. This CDR3 comprises 14 residues. CDR3 nucleotide sequence: TGTGCCAGCAGTTACGAGACAGGGGTGTCCGAGCAGTACTTC. Amino acids: CASSYETGVSEQYF.